The TCR beta chain described here comes from a study of blood T cells in healthy people across ages. This CDR3 is 15 amino acids long. CDR1 LGHNA and CDR2 YNFKEQ come from the germline V gene. Comment on this clonotype: One end of the junction is discordant with germline, which a read error may explain.

A second about 7 to 12 cycle PCR used barcoded and J-beta primers. A template-switch adaptor containing 12 random nucleotides labeled each cDNA molecule. TCRdb recomputed calls from the 5' RACE reads with MiXCR, one row per CDR3 protein. The sample shows 600,000 to 1,000,000 distinct CDR3 sequences, roughly 50% of them seen only once. The clonotype comes from a man younger than 45 in good health. The chain couples TRBV4-2 to TRBJ2-3; 7 bases match TRBD1. Sequenced material: blood. CDR3 loop: CVSRDRDRTTDTQYF. In nucleotides, the CDR3 is TGTGTCAGCAGGGACCGGGACAGAACAACAGATACGCAGTATTTT.